Given below is one T cell receptor beta chain in context. The antigen remains undetermined. These data come from a study of radiation and T cells in renal cell carcinoma. Time point in this sample: blood 4 weeks post-SBRT, at nephrectomy. This sample's treatment: 15 Gy SBRT to primary tumor, nephrectomy 4 weeks later. Nephrectomy followed 15 Gy stereotactic body radiation by 4 weeks. The tumor was a clear cell renal cell carcinoma. General observations from the study: Pretreatment tumor biopsies were lacking, so baseline clonotypes are unknown. Top tumor clonotypes rose in blood 2 weeks post-radiation, then contracted.

Trimming cost V 3 bases and J 9 bases; bases outside gene matches: 5. Germline CDR1 MNHEY, CDR2 SMNVEV (reference sequence). The CDR3 is 15 residues long. Repertoires were generated with immunoSEQ multiplex PCR, while TCRdb's copy carries only in-frame clones and drops some. Counted here are roughly 92,000 clones, more than 65% occurring once; the ten biggest clones make up less than 7.5%. The gene calls are TRBV27 and TRBJ2-1; TRBD2 aligns across 13 bases. This clonotype was sampled from a man between 60 and 75 years old with renal cell carcinoma. The starting material was blood, obtained from a patient whose treatment included radiotherapy and nephrectomy. CDR3 DNA sequence: TGTGCCAGCAGTTTGGGACTAGCGGGATTAGGTGAGCAGTTCTTC. This translates into CASSLGLAGLGEQFF.